One T cell receptor (beta chain) is described in this entry. Its specificity is not known. The V gene lost 2 bases and the J gene lost 3 bases, with 5 bases spanning the gap. The CDR3 sequence is 11 residues long. Germline CDR1 DFQATT, CDR2 SNEGSKA (reference sequence). It was genomic DNA that served as the template for profiling TCR beta VDJ and CDR3. One entry per CDR3 protein results from TCRdb running MiXCR on the reads. Among roughly 160,000 distinct CDR3 sequences, 63% were seen once, and the ten largest hold roughly 42%. The data stem from a study of CD8+CD57+ T cells in acquired aplastic anemia. Across the whole study: Sorted CD4+ and CD8+ cells yielded about 3.1 ug of DNA on average. CD4+ reads averaged about 10 million in healthy donors.

Study-wide points: Between patients and controls, about 31 CD8+ CDR3 sequences were found in common. Patients did not significantly differ from controls in CD8+ Simpson's diversity.

This chain uses TRBV20-1 with TRBJ2-7, with D hard to call. This clonotype originated in a human donor in good health. Sequencing was performed on sorted CD4+, CD8+, or CD8+CD57+ T cells (not recorded which) from PBMCs. The CDR3 bases are TGCAGTGCTAGAAAGAACTACGAGCAGTACTTC. This gives the protein CSARKNYEQYF.